This T cell receptor beta chain was identified in a study of identical twins. TCRdb ran MiXCR on the 5' RACE reads and lists one entry per CDR3 protein. This table has approximately 220,000 distinct CDR3 sequences, around 8.1% appearing once. CDR3 length: 14 residues. The germline CDR1 and CDR2 sequences are GTSNPN and SVGIG (reference sequence). After removal of 7 bases from V and 4 bases from J, the junction contained 12 bases not matched to a gene. This clonotype was recorded many times. The sample also formed part of further work on yellow fever vaccine responses in identical twins.

The receptor's source is a woman in her late teens or twenties in good health. Sequencing used memory (CD45RO+) T cells sorted from blood. The chain uses TRBV30 and TRBJ2-5; TRBD1 agrees at 7 bases. CDR3 DNA: TGTGCCTCCAACCCCTCGACAGGGAGAGAGACCCAGTACTTC. It translates to CASNPSTGRETQYF.